This T cell receptor (beta chain) derives from a study of Graves' ophthalmopathy and Graves' hyperthyroidism. Hyperthyroidism patients, aged 18 to 65, were newly diagnosed, under 2 months' duration. Reliance was placed on clinical symptoms, serum thyroxine, TRAb, thyroid ultrasound and orbital computed tomography for diagnosis. The study's findings and limits: The blood repertoire also included most expanded thyroid clonotypes above 0.001 frequency.

RNA transcripts were the template, and TCR beta CDR3 regions were amplified from them. An opening RT-PCR round employed HTBI primers and preceded a second-round multiplex PCR. TCRdb processed the multiplex PCR reads anew with MiXCR; each CDR3 protein has one entry. The repertoire holds 1 million to 1.3 million distinct CDR3 sequences, with roughly two fifths as singletons. With respect to this clonotype: Its antigen is still unknown.

Germline values: CDR1 MNHEY, CDR2 SVGEGT. V lost 2 bases to trimming and J lost 4 bases; unmatched junction nucleotides: 13. The CDR3 is 17 amino acids. Sample: peripheral blood or thyroid tissue (not recorded which). This clonotype originated in an adult man with Graves' hyperthyroidism. This rearrangement joins TRBV6-2 or TRBV6-3 to TRBJ2-7; 8 nucleotides align to TRBD2. The CDR3 nucleotides are TGTGCCAGCAGTTACCCCAGCGGGAGTAGAAGAGGATACGAGCAGTACTTC. Amino acids: CASSYPSGSRRGYEQYF.